This passage covers 27 T cell receptor beta chains from one sample sequenced in a study of OX40 agonist ivuxolimab in advanced cancers. Clones were sequenced by immunoSEQ multiplex PCR, and TCRdb holds only the in-frame ones, with some missing. The sample lists around 43,000 clones, roughly nine tenths seen once, with 10% to 15% in the top ten. The input for sequencing was CD4+ or CD8+ T cells sorted from blood, taken in a trial of the OX40 agonist ivuxolimab. Source of these receptors: an adult with an advanced solid tumor such as melanoma, head and neck, liver or kidney cancer.

The rearrangement joins TRBV6-1 to TRBJ2-5; D may be TRBD2 (5 bases). Trimming shortened V by 6 bases and J by 1 base, and 12 bases separated the two germline ends. The germline V gene encodes CDR1 MNHNS and CDR2 SASEGT. The CDR3 spans 14 residues. Here the CDR3 reads CASRPKTIQETQYF. CDR3 DNA sequence: TGTGCCAGCAGACCCAAGACTATCCAAGAGACCCAGTACTTC.

This chain links TRBV27 with TRBJ2-3; D could derive from TRBD1 or TRBD2 (6 bases each). The V gene's germline CDR1 is MNHEY and CDR2 SMNVEV (reference sequence). The CDR3 extends over 15 amino acids. Trimming left V 6 bases short and J 7 bases short, with 20 bases between. Here the CDR3 reads CASRPVGGGLHTQYF. CDR3 DNA: TGTGCCAGCAGGCCAGTGGGGGGCGGACTTCATACGCAGTATTTT.

This chain links TRBV7-9 with TRBJ2-7; D unclear. Germline V lookup: CDR1 SEHNR, CDR2 FQNEAQ (reference sequence). V lost 6 bases, J lost 3 bases, and 18 bases lay in between. This CDR3 has 15 amino acids. The CDR3 DNA sequence: TGTGCCAGCAGTTCTCCAGAGGTCCCTCTCTACGAGCAGTACTTC. This gives the protein CASSSPEVPLYEQYF. Drawing the rest from reference TRBV7-9 and TRBJ2-7, the complete variable domain is DTGVSQNPRHKITKRGQNVTFRCDPISEHNRLYWYRQTLGQGPEFLTYFQNEAQLEKSRLLSDRFSAERPKGSFSTLEIQRTEQGDSAMYLCASSSPEVPLYEQYFGPGTRLTVT.

The count of this clone is one. The chain links TRBV28 to TRBJ1-6; TRBD1 matches at 8 bases. The V gene end was trimmed by 2 bases and the J gene end by 6 bases; junction bases not matched to a gene: 6. CDR1 is MDHEN, CDR2 SYDVKM, per germline. The CDR3 is 16 residues long. CDR3 sequence reads: CASSLDRGVGNSPLHF. The CDR3 nucleotides are TGTGCCAGCAGTTTAGACAGGGGAGTTGGTAATTCACCCCTCCACTTT.

J is TRBJ1-1 and V is TRBV27, with unresolved D. Trimming took off 5 bases at V and 7 bases at J, with 17 bases between the two ends. This CDR3 is 14 amino acids long. Germline CDR1 MNHEY, CDR2 SMNVEV (reference sequence). Here the CDR3 reads CASSTRTGYFEAFF. The DNA for the CDR3 is TGTGCCAGCAGTACCCGGACGGGGTATTTTGAAGCTTTCTTT.

The chain combines TRBV19 with TRBJ1-5; D is unresolved. Trimming removed 1 base from V and 7 bases from J, with 8 bases in between. The CDR3 runs to 13 residues. The V gene's germline CDR1 is LNHDA and CDR2 SQIVND (reference sequence). The CDR3: CASSIGAHQPQHF. CDR3 bases: TGTGCCAGTAGTATAGGGGCCCACCAGCCCCAGCATTTT.

This chain uses TRBV4-1 with TRBJ2-7; possible D gene TRBD2, 5 bases. CDR1 and CDR2 (germline): MGHRA, YSYEKL. The CDR3 has 15 residues. Trimming removed 1 base at V and 3 bases at J, with 13 bases between. The chain's CDR3 is CASSQGQAAGYEQYF. The DNA of the CDR3 is TGCGCCAGCAGCCAAGGTCAGGCGGCGGGCTACGAGCAGTACTTC.

Worth noting for this clone: The CDR3 end shows no conserved phenylalanine or tryptophan, and so a read error is likely. The chain has TRBV5-5 and TRBJ1-6; TRBD1 is a possible D gene (6 bases). V was cut by 3 bases and J by 9 bases, with 16 bases left in between. Germline V CDR1 and CDR2: SGHKS, YYEKEE (reference sequence). The CDR3 is 15 residues long. DNA of the CDR3: TGTGCCAGCAGCTCACAAAACCAGGGGACTTCACCCCTCCACCTT. Amino acids: CASSSQNQGTSPLHL.

The V gene is TRBV9, the J gene TRBJ1-1; tentative D call: TRBD1 (5 bases). With 0 bases removed from V and 5 bases from J, the gap between germline ends came to 11 bases. This CDR3 has 14 residues. Germline V gene sequence: CDR1 SGDLS, CDR2 YYNGEE. CDR3 DNA sequence: TGTGCCAGCAGCGTAGACGGGGGTTGGACTGAAGCTTTCTTT. This sequence encodes CASSVDGGWTEAFF.

The chain uses TRBV19 and TRBJ2-7; D gene ambiguous. Germline CDR1 LNHDA, CDR2 SQIVND (reference sequence). CDR3 length equals 12 residues. Deletions cut 3 bases from V and 4 bases from J, with 7 bases between. CDR3 amino acids: CASSMSGYEQYF. The CDR3 DNA reads TGTGCCAGTAGTATGAGTGGTTACGAGCAGTACTTC.

The chain has TRBV6-1 and TRBJ1-5; 7 bases agree with TRBD1. The germline V gene has CDR1 MNHNS and CDR2 SASEGT. CDR3 size: 15 residues. V dropped 7 bases and J dropped 8; count of bases not matched to a gene: 14. The chain's CDR3 is CASTTYSGGWEPQHF. CDR3 nucleotides: TGTGCCAGCACTACCTACTCAGGGGGTTGGGAGCCCCAGCATTTT.

With regard to this clone: The same CDR3 also results from other DNA sequences found in this sample. The V and J genes are TRBV7-3 and TRBJ2-3; possibly TRBD2 for D (6 bases). The CDR3 has 15 amino acids. Trimming left V 5 bases short and J 0 bases short, with 12 bases between. Germline V gene sequence: CDR1 SGHTA, CDR2 FQGTGA. CDR3 coding DNA: TGTGCCAGCAGCCTAGTGGGGGGTAGCACAGATACGCAGTATTTT. Protein sequence: CASSLVGGSTDTQYF. Variable domain in full (rest from reference TRBV7-3 and TRBJ2-3): GAGVSQTPSNKVTEKGKYVELRCDPISGHTALYWYRQSLGQGPEFLIYFQGTGAADDSGLPNDRFFAVRPEGSVSTLKIQRTERGDSAVYLCASSLVGGSTDTQYFGPGTRLTVL.

This chain links TRBV15 with TRBJ2-7, with a tentative D call TRBD1 (5 bases). Trimming took off 0 bases at V and 0 bases at J, with 9 bases between the two ends. The CDR3 covers 15 residues. CDR1 is LNHNV, CDR2 YYDKDF, per germline (reference sequence). DNA of the CDR3: TGTGCCACCAGCAGAGAAGTGACAGACTCCTACGAGCAGTACTTC. Translation gives CATSREVTDSYEQYF.

The J gene is TRBJ1-1, the V gene TRBV7-9; no clear D. The CDR3 loop spans 11 amino acids. Trimming took off 7 bases at V and 6 bases at J, with 9 bases between the two ends. Per the germline V gene, CDR1 is SEHNR and CDR2 is FQNEAQ (reference sequence). The CDR3: CASILGAEAFF. The DNA for the CDR3 is TGTGCCAGCATTCTGGGTGCTGAAGCTTTCTTT.

This chain joins TRBV5-6 and TRBJ2-7; D remains ambiguous. V was shortened by 0 bases and J by 2 bases, with 9 bases between the two germline ends. CDR1 is SGHDT and CDR2 is YYEEEE in the germline V gene. CDR3 length equals 14 residues. CDR3 residues: CASSLVGSTYEQYF. The CDR3 region has the DNA TGTGCCAGCAGCTTGGTTGGTTCAACCTACGAGCAGTACTTC. Combining the CDR3 with reference TRBV5-6 and TRBJ2-7 gives the whole variable domain DAGVTQSPTHLIKTRGQQVTLRCSPKSGHDTVSWYQQALGQGPQFIFQYYEEEERQRGNFPDRFSGHQFPNYSSELNVNALLLGDSALYLCASSLVGSTYEQYFGPGTRLTVT.

The chain is built from TRBV6-6 and TRBJ2-1; 7 bases align to TRBD1. The CDR3 is 15 amino acids. Unmatched junction bases numbered 3, after V lost 2 bases and J lost 2 bases. Germline lookup yields CDR1 MNHNY and CDR2 SVGAGI (reference sequence). CDR3 residues: CASSYEGAAYNEQFF. In DNA form, the CDR3 reads TGTGCCAGCAGTTACGAGGGGGCCGCCTACAATGAGCAGTTCTTC.

The rearrangement links TRBV4-3 to TRBJ2-7; no definite D call. The germline gives CDR1 LGHNA, CDR2 YSLEER. The CDR3 sequence is 15 residues long. V was cut by 0 bases and J by 2 bases, with 11 bases left in between. The CDR3 DNA follows: TGCGCCAGCAGCCAAGATCGGGCCCAGACCTACGAGCAGTACTTC. Its translation is CASSQDRAQTYEQYF.

In its sample, this clone was seen once. The chain employs TRBV25-1 and TRBJ1-4, with D hard to call. V was shortened by 0 bases and J by 8 bases, with 10 bases between the two germline ends. Germline V gives CDR1 MGHDK, CDR2 SYGVNS. The CDR3 sequence is 14 residues long. For the CDR3, the DNA is TGTGCCAGCAGTGAATATATGACCGGAGAAAAACTGTTTTTT. Its protein is CASSEYMTGEKLFF.

The J gene is TRBJ1-1, the V gene TRBV13; 8 bases are a match to TRBD1. J lost 3 bases, V lost 5 bases, and 8 bases had no gene match. CDR1 is PRHDT and CDR2 is FYEKMQ in the germline V gene (reference sequence). This CDR3 region has 15 residues. The CDR3 region is CASSQSDRGDTEAFF. CDR3 bases: TGTGCCAGCAGCCAATCCGACAGGGGCGACACTGAAGCTTTCTTT.

The gene calls are TRBV5-6 and TRBJ2-7; D gene unclear. V gave up 0 bases and J gave up 3 bases, with 10 bases separating them. The CDR3 contains 14 residues. Germline V gene data show CDR1 as SGHDT and CDR2 as YYEEEE. CDR3 residues: CASSLEGRFYEQYF. The DNA for the CDR3 is TGTGCCAGCAGCTTGGAGGGCAGATTCTACGAGCAGTACTTC.

The CDR3 nucleotides read TGTGCCAGCAGCTTGATACTCAGGACTGAAGCTTTCTTT. Its translation: CASSLILRTEAFF. The rearrangement uses TRBV5-5 and TRBJ1-1; D unresolved. Trimming took off 1 base at V and 5 bases at J, with 9 bases between the two ends. The CDR3 is made up of 13 amino acids. CDR1 and CDR2 from the germline V gene are SGHKS and YYEKEE (reference sequence). Filled out from reference TRBV5-5 and TRBJ1-1, the complete variable domain reads DAGVTQSPTHLIKTRGQQVTLRCSPISGHKSVSWYQQVLGQGPQFIFQYYEKEERGRGNFPDRFSARQFPNYSSELNVNALLLGDSALYLCASSLILRTEAFFGQGTRLTVV.

The rearrangement uses TRBV4-3 and TRBJ2-7; D call uncertain. Germline-derived CDR1 and CDR2 are LGHNA and YSLEER. The CDR3 extends over 15 amino acids. The V end lost 3 bases, the J end lost 4 bases, and 16 bases lay between the germline ends. CDR3 in amino acids: CASSQTLGLSYEQYF. In nucleotides, the CDR3 is TGCGCCAGCAGCCAGACCCTAGGATTATCTTACGAGCAGTACTTC.

There are a few counts of this clone. This chain links TRBV4-3 with TRBJ2-2, with TRBD2 matching 7 bases. Germline CDR1 LGHNA, CDR2 YSLEER. J lost 4 bases, V lost 4 bases, and 6 bases had no gene match. The CDR3 spans 15 residues. CDR3 residues: CASSPLGGGTGELFF. CDR3 in DNA: TGCGCCAGCAGCCCCTTGGGGGGGGGCACCGGGGAGCTGTTTTTT.

The CDR3 coding sequence is TGTGCCAGCAGCCCGGGGACTAGCCCGAGCAATGAGCAGTTCTTC. It translates to CASSPGTSPSNEQFF. The rearrangement uses TRBV7-3 and TRBJ2-1, with 9 positions matching TRBD2. The CDR3 extends over 15 amino acids. Unmatched junction bases numbered 8, after V lost 5 bases and J lost 6 bases. Germline assignment: CDR1 SGHTA and CDR2 FQGTGA. The variable domain in full, completed from reference TRBV7-3 and TRBJ2-1, reads GAGVSQTPSNKVTEKGKYVELRCDPISGHTALYWYRQSLGQGPEFLIYFQGTGAADDSGLPNDRFFAVRPEGSVSTLKIQRTERGDSAVYLCASSPGTSPSNEQFFGPGTRLTVL.

This chain connects TRBV4-3 to TRBJ1-2; D is undetermined. The CDR3 is 17 residues long. V lost 0 bases to trimming and J lost 0 bases, with 14 bases between them. Per germline, CDR1 LGHNA and CDR2 YSLEER. The CDR3 DNA reads as TGCGCCAGCAGCCAAGAGGAGGCGGTTGCTACTAACTATGGCTACACCTTC. It encodes CASSQEEAVATNYGYTF.

This clone was counted once. The V gene is TRBV11-2, the J gene TRBJ2-1; D is undetermined. This CDR3 has 12 residues. Trimming left V 5 bases short and J 7 bases short, with 9 bases between. CDR1 SGHAT and CDR2 FQNNGV come from the germline V gene. CDR3 bases: TGTGCCAGCAGCCCGTCTACGAATGAGCAGTTCTTC. Its protein product is CASSPSTNEQFF.

The chain joins TRBV11-2 to TRBJ1-6; TRBD1 might be the D (6 bases). Germline V CDR1 and CDR2: SGHAT, FQNNGV. The ends were cut back, 4 bases at V and 13 bases at J, with 11 bases in the middle. This CDR3 contains 12 residues. The CDR3 region has the DNA TGTGCCAGCAGCTGGACAGTATGGCCCCTCCACTTT. This gives the protein CASSWTVWPLHF.